This T cell receptor beta chain comes out of a study of blood T cell repertoires in COVID-19. Libraries were prepared by immunoSEQ multiplex PCR; TCRdb keeps only in-frame clonotypes and omits some of them. The sample records 20,000 to 25,000 clones, about 82% being singletons. The receptor was derived from a human donor with active COVID-19. The donor label of this sample is uncertain. The source material was peripheral blood.

The CDR3 is CASRLGAANEKLFF. The CDR3 nucleotides read TGTGCCAGCAGATTGGGGGCGGCTAATGAAAAACTGTTTTTT. This rearrangement joins TRBV7-8 to TRBJ1-4; D is perhaps TRBD1 (6 bases). The germline V and J ends were trimmed by 6 bases and 3 bases, with 11 bases remaining between them. The CDR3 spans 14 residues. Germline V gene lookup returns CDR1 SGHVS and CDR2 FQNEAQ.